This TCR beta chain stems from a study of OX40 agonist ivuxolimab in advanced cancers. Looking at the study overall: The dose-escalation cohort was about 87% male, with a mean age of about 58 years, ranging roughly 23 to 85.

The study's findings and limits: Individuals who were partial responders at 0.1-3.0 mg/kg had clonal expansion that ranked among the lowest. On average, CD8+ T cells showed a greater number of expanded clones than CD4+. Several nonresponders also turned out to have low normalized T-cell clonal expansion.

The assay was immunoSEQ multiplex PCR, and TCRdb's table has in-frame clones only and misses some. The data show tens of thousands of clones, 94% seen once. CDR3 length: 16 residues. V was shortened by 3 bases and J by 2 bases, with 15 bases between the two germline ends. Germline CDR1 and CDR2: KGHSH and LQKENI. In the case of this clone: No antigen is known for it.

This specimen was CD4+ or CD8+ T cells sorted from blood, taken in a trial of the OX40 agonist ivuxolimab. The rearrangement joins TRBV18 to TRBJ2-3; tentative D call: TRBD1 (7 bases). The clonotype was recovered from an adult with an advanced solid tumor such as melanoma, head and neck, liver or kidney cancer. The CDR3 protein is CASSPSGGQTTDTQYF. For the CDR3, the DNA is TGTGCCAGCTCACCCTCCGGGGGACAGACCACAGATACGCAGTATTTT.